The subject of this entry is one T cell receptor (beta chain). This clonotype was counted ten times or more. This clone's antigen is unknown. Qualities for individual bases were not recorded, and no much larger clone is one base off. Every donor in the study was a healthy Caucasian. Miltenyi CD45RO+ enrichment and human naive T-cell isolation kits were used to isolate memory (CD45RO+) and naive T cells from PBMC. These data originate in a study of identical twins (dated by TCRdb to between 2015 and 2016). For context, the study as a whole: To test whether fetal clonotypes persist, this study deep-sequenced TCR alpha and beta repertoires from monozygotic twins, from unrelated adults of various ages, and from cord blood. To rule out contamination, the twin experiments were replicated at different times with different library preparation protocols.

The library was built by means of 5' RACE. Sequencing used an Illumina HiSeq 2000. Template switching introduced a universal primer binding site; the final cDNA contained a unique molecular identifier, enabling accurate counting of TCR cDNA molecules. First-strand cDNA for TCR alpha and beta chains was synthesized from specific primers in the conserved constant-segment region. To control for contamination, each cDNA library was double barcoded with a SMART-Mk sample barcode plus Illumina barcodes. TruSeq adapter sequences, together with Illumina sample barcodes, were added in two successive PCR steps. Sequencing of the TCR alpha and beta cDNA libraries was done on the Illumina HiSeq platform using custom primers. The source study handled its data this way. Unique molecular identifiers were extracted from raw reads with MiGEC, and CDR3 positions were determined with MiXCR. For each individual, recombination models were inferred using an EM algorithm with the repgenHMM and IGoR tools. The tcR package in R was used for shared clonotype analysis, with sharing normalized by the product of cloneset sizes. Out-of-frame nonproductive sequences were analyzed to study raw recombination free of thymic and clonal selection effects. Through fastp at Q25 and MiXCR, TCRdb rebuilt clones from the public reads, retaining in-frame beta chains. Rows are unified per CDR3 protein, each entry keeping the most common DNA and genes. The V and J calls were not made by the authors but by TCRdb's processing. This sample comprises about 200,000 distinct CDR3 sequences, about a tenth of them detected only once. The top ten clones comprise 4% to 6% of the sample.

The CDR3 measures 12 amino acids from cysteine to phenylalanine. Only the CDR3 portion is preserved as DNA: 36 bases, with reading frame beginning at the first base. Results the study describes overall, beyond this receptor: Invariant T cells such as MAIT and iNKT could partly confound zero-insertion analyses, though diverse VJ usage argued against this for most clonotypes. In monozygotic twins, out-of-frame TCR alpha sharing was systematically underestimated by recombination models, although the models agreed with sharing between unrelated individuals. Because the same donors could not be followed over many years, the conclusions relied on cross-sectional statistical analysis. The excess sharing between twins in beta out-of-frame sequences was weaker because fewer shared sequences reduced the signal-to-noise ratio. Compared with coincidental sharing between unrelated individuals, an excess of low generation-probability sequences was observed among out-of-frame TCR alpha sequences shared between twins. Abundant cord blood beta clonotypes had fewer insertions, young adult naive repertoires showed a similar but weaker trend, and memory repertoires showed no such trend.

This receptor was taken from a woman aged 18-29 years in good health. The chain is made from TRBV21-1 and TRBJ1-2; the table's D call, TRBD1, has no DNA check behind it. TRBV21-1 is a recognized pseudogene. The material sequenced was memory (CD45RO+) T cells sorted from blood. The cell subset or site label, as the study defines it: CD45RO+ enriched T cells. The CDR3 region: CASGRTGHSYTF. Read as DNA, the sequence is TGTGCCAGCGGCAGGACCGGACATTCCTACACCTTC.